The next 20 T cell receptor beta chains were all read from a single sample in a study of early T cells in non-severe SARS-CoV-2 infection. TCRdb re-analysed the 5' RACE reads in MiXCR, keeping a single row per CDR3 protein. The sample has 95,000 to 110,000 distinct CDR3 sequences; 11% are singletons. Specimen: whole blood. The source is an adult who was a healthcare worker with PCR-confirmed SARS-CoV-2 infection or an uninfected control (not recorded which).

The DNA of the CDR3 is TGTGCCAGCAGCAGGACAGGGGGCCGGACCGGGGAGCTGTTTTTT. This encodes CASSRTGGRTGELFF. The chain uses TRBV7-2 and TRBJ2-2; 11 nucleotides line up with TRBD1. There are 15 residues in the CDR3. V lost 5 bases, J lost 5 bases, and 4 bases stayed unmatched. Germline V gene data show CDR1 as SGHTA and CDR2 as FQGNSA.

This clonotype was picked up many times. This chain links TRBV29-1 with TRBJ2-7, with TRBD1 matching 8 bases. The length of the CDR3 is 13 residues. The V gene end was trimmed by 8 bases and the J gene end by 2 bases; junction bases not matched to a gene: 8. CDR1 is SQVTM and CDR2 is ANQGSEA in the germline V gene. CDR3 residues: CSTRQGRTYEQYF. CDR3 in DNA: TGCAGCACCCGACAGGGGCGAACCTACGAGCAGTACTTC.

This clonotype has a handful of counts. The V call is TRBV28, the J call TRBJ1-1; unclear D gene. This CDR3 is built from 12 residues. The V gene lost 10 bases and the J gene lost 6 bases, with 15 bases spanning the gap. CDR1 and CDR2 (germline): MDHEN, SYDVKM. CDR3 nucleotides: TGTGCCATTCACTACGCCGGGGCTGAAGCTTTCTTT. The encoded protein is CAIHYAGAEAFF. Complete variable domain (other parts from reference TRBV28 and TRBJ1-1): DVKVTQSSRYLVKRTGEKVFLECVQDMDHENMFWYRQDPGLGLRLIYFSYDVKMKEKGDIPEGYSVSREKKERFSLILESASTNQTSMYLCAIHYAGAEAFFGQGTRLTVV.

V gene TRBV6-5 combines with J gene TRBJ1-1, with D unresolved. This CDR3 is 13 amino acids long. V was clipped by 2 bases and J by 4 bases, with 8 bases between them. Germline V lookup: CDR1 MNHEY, CDR2 SVGAGI. The CDR3 nucleotides read TGTGCCAGCAGTTACCGGCCGCTCACTGAAGCTTTCTTT. This codes for CASSYRPLTEAFF.

As for this clonotype: A read error may be the cause here, since a much bigger clone is one base away. The chain links TRBV27 to TRBJ1-6; TRBD1 agrees at 8 bases. The CDR3 is 16 amino acids. Germline CDR1 reads MNHEY; CDR2 reads SMNVEV (reference sequence). The CDR3 nucleotides are TGTGCCAACAGTTTACGTCAGGGGGCGCGGAATTCACCCCTCCACTTT. Translation gives CANSLRQGARNSPLHF.

This clonotype occurred many times. The chain uses TRBV12-3 or TRBV12-4 and TRBJ2-7; 10 bases match TRBD1. The ends lost 5 bases at V and 4 bases at J; junction bases unmatched: 8. The CDR3 covers 15 residues. The CDR3 region is CASSLPGQGTYEQYF. As DNA, the CDR3 is TGTGCCAGCAGTCTGCCGGGACAGGGGACTTACGAGCAGTACTTC.

The gene calls are TRBV29-1 and TRBJ2-5; either TRBD1 or TRBD2 may supply D (6 bases each). The CDR3 runs 12 residues. V lost 7 bases and J 6 bases, leaving 15 bases between the germline ends. The V gene's germline CDR1 is SQVTM and CDR2 ANQGSEA. In nucleotides, the CDR3 is TGCAGCGGAATGGGGGGCGCCCAGACCCAGTACTTC. This gives the protein CSGMGGAQTQYF.

The table lists this clonotype with many counts. The chain has TRBV7-2 and TRBJ2-7, with D possibly TRBD1 on 6 matching bases. This CDR3 spans 14 amino acids. Trimming stripped 5 bases from V and 3 bases from J, with 14 bases between. Germline values: CDR1 SGHTA, CDR2 FQGNSA. The CDR3 sequence: CASSRRDTYYEQYF. The CDR3 bases are TGTGCCAGCAGCCGACGGGACACATACTACGAGCAGTACTTC.

This clonotype has ten or more counts. V and J are TRBV9 and TRBJ2-1; D perhaps matches TRBD2 (5 bases). From germline, CDR1 is SGDLS and CDR2 YYNGEE. The V and J ends lost 0 bases and 9 bases respectively, with 10 bases between them. The CDR3 loop spans 13 amino acids. CDR3: CASSVDWRTEQFF. In nucleotides, the CDR3 is TGTGCCAGCAGCGTAGACTGGAGGACTGAGCAGTTCTTC.

There are many counts of this clonotype. This rearrangement joins TRBV6-6 to TRBJ1-2; no clear D. Germline lookup yields CDR1 MNHNY and CDR2 SVGAGI (reference sequence). This CDR3 comprises 14 residues. V dropped 2 bases and J dropped 6 bases, with 13 bases sitting between them. The CDR3 is CASSYGQASDGYTF. DNA of the CDR3: TGTGCCAGCAGTTACGGGCAAGCATCCGATGGCTACACCTTC.

This clonotype has ten or more counts. Germline and junction disagree at one end, which may indicate a read error. The chain uses TRBV4-1 and TRBJ1-1; D unclear. The CDR3 sequence is 14 residues long. CDR1 and CDR2 (germline): MGHRA, YSYEKL. The CDR3 loop is CASTQMTSDTEAFF. The CDR3, as DNA: TGCGCCAGCACCCAAATGACATCTGACACTGAAGCTTTCTTT.

The chain joins TRBV27 to TRBJ2-5; no reliable D call. The CDR3 is 13 amino acids. V dropped 5 bases and J dropped 2 bases, with 9 bases sitting between them. Germline V lookup: CDR1 MNHEY, CDR2 SMNVEV (reference sequence). The CDR3 region is CASSLIRQETQYF. Here the CDR3 DNA reads TGTGCCAGCAGTCTTATACGACAAGAGACCCAGTACTTC.

This clonotype occurred a few times. The gene calls are TRBV7-9 and TRBJ2-6; 14 bases match TRBD2. Germline assignment: CDR1 SEHNR and CDR2 FQNEAQ (reference sequence). Unmatched junction bases numbered 13, after V lost 8 bases and J lost 4 bases. The CDR3 runs to 19 residues. The CDR3 nucleotides read TGTGCCAGCCCACCGGAGGGACTAGCGGGAGCGGCCGGGGCCAACGTCCTGACTTTC. Protein sequence: CASPPEGLAGAAGANVLTF. The full variable domain, its missing parts supplied by reference TRBV7-9 and TRBJ2-6, is DTGVSQNPRHKITKRGQNVTFRCDPISEHNRLYWYRQTLGQGPEFLTYFQNEAQLEKSRLLSDRFSAERPKGSFSTLEIQRTEQGDSAMYLCASPPEGLAGAAGANVLTFGAGSRLTVL.

This clonotype was counted a few times. The V and J genes are TRBV15 and TRBJ2-3; no definite D call. The CDR3 covers 15 residues. V was pared by 6 bases and J by 0 bases, with 13 bases between. Germline V CDR1 and CDR2: LNHNV, YYDKDF (reference sequence). Written as DNA, the CDR3 is TGTGCCACCAGAGATACCCCTACTAGCACAGATACGCAGTATTTT. It codes for CATRDTPTSTDTQYF.

A word on this clonotype: A read error may be the cause here, since a much bigger clone is one base away. The conserved phenylalanine or tryptophan normally closing the CDR3 is absent here, so this likely arose from a read error. V usage is TRBV9 and J usage is TRBJ2-4, with 8 bases identical to TRBD1. V was clipped by 4 bases and J by 5 bases; unmatched bases: 14. This CDR3 has 17 residues. The V gene's germline CDR1 is SGDLS and CDR2 YYNGEE. The CDR3 region has the DNA TGTGCCAGCAGCTCACCGCGCCGGGACAGGACAGAAAACATTCAGTACATC. Translated: CASSSPRRDRTENIQYI.

J is TRBJ2-2 and V is TRBV7-9; D uncertain. The CDR3 covers 16 residues. The V gene's germline CDR1 is SEHNR and CDR2 FQNEAQ (reference sequence). Trimming removed 1 base from V and 2 bases from J, with 11 bases in between. CDR3 loop: CASSLVRTFNTGELFF. The DNA for the CDR3 is TGTGCCAGCAGCTTAGTAAGGACCTTCAACACCGGGGAGCTGTTTTTT. Full variable domain (remainder filled in from reference TRBV7-9 and TRBJ2-2): DTGVSQNPRHKITKRGQNVTFRCDPISEHNRLYWYRQTLGQGPEFLTYFQNEAQLEKSRLLSDRFSAERPKGSFSTLEIQRTEQGDSAMYLCASSLVRTFNTGELFFGEGSRLTVL.

The chain employs TRBV10-2 and TRBJ2-7, with 14 bases lining up with TRBD2. CDR1 and CDR2 from the germline V gene are WSHSY and SAAADI. The CDR3 extends over 16 amino acids. V dropped 4 bases and J dropped 1; count of bases not matched to a gene: 3. The CDR3 sequence: CASSGGLAGESYEQYF. In DNA, the CDR3 is TGCGCCAGCAGTGGGGGACTAGCGGGAGAGTCCTACGAGCAGTACTTC.

This clonotype was counted a few times. The chain has TRBV4-1 and TRBJ2-1, with D possibly being TRBD1 (6 bases). The CDR3 has 15 amino acids. CDR1 is MGHRA and CDR2 is YSYEKL in the germline V gene. Trimming shortened V by 5 bases and J by 7 bases, and 18 bases separated the two germline ends. The CDR3 DNA sequence: TGCGCCAGCAGCTTGGGATGGACAGACAGGAATGAGCAGTTCTTC. As protein: CASSLGWTDRNEQFF.

The chain uses TRBV20-1 and TRBJ2-7, with 8 bases aligning to TRBD1. Germline V lookup: CDR1 DFQATT, CDR2 SNEGSKA (reference sequence). The CDR3 totals 12 residues. With 6 bases clipped from V and 5 bases from J, the junction kept 6 bases outside the gene matches. The CDR3 protein is CSASGQVNEQYF. DNA of the CDR3: TGCAGTGCCTCGGGACAGGTTAACGAGCAGTACTTC.

The chain employs TRBV7-2 and TRBJ2-3; TRBD2 matches 7 bases. V lost 3 bases and J lost 2; bases outside the gene matches: 2. Germline-derived CDR1 and CDR2 are SGHTA and FQGNSA. The CDR3 is 14 residues long. CDR3 loop: CASSLAGVTDTQYF. CDR3 nucleotides: TGTGCCAGCAGCTTGGCGGGAGTCACAGATACGCAGTATTTT. The complete variable domain, with remaining parts taken from reference TRBV7-2 and TRBJ2-3, reads GAGVSQSPSNKVTEKGKDVELRCDPISGHTALYWYRQSLGQGLEFLIYFQGNSAPDKSGLPSDRFSAERTGGSVSTLTIQRTQQEDSAVYLCASSLAGVTDTQYFGPGTRLTVL.